This passage covers 2 T cell receptor beta chains from one sample sequenced in a study of cytomegalovirus exposure and HLA in healthy donors. PCR amplification relied on 60 Vbeta primers (plus 13 Jbeta primers). Sequenced by immunoSEQ multiplex PCR; TCRdb stores in-frame clones only, minus some. The data contain about 150,000 clones, around three quarters of them singletons. Source material: PBMCs. These receptors originate from a woman aged 55-70 years in good health and CMV-seropositive.

The chain carries TRBV10-1 and TRBJ2-7, with 10 bases aligning to TRBD1. Germline trimming cut 1 base from V and 3 bases from J; bases unmatched to any gene: 3. This CDR3 contains 15 residues. Germline lookup yields CDR1 WNHNN and CDR2 SYGVQD (reference sequence). CDR3 in DNA: TGCGCCAGCAGTGAGTTCGGACAGGGGGGCTACGAGCAGTACTTC. Its translation is CASSEFGQGGYEQYF.

V usage is TRBV10-3 and J usage is TRBJ1-5; tentatively, D is TRBD1 (6 bases). This CDR3 has 17 residues. The germline CDR1 and CDR2 sequences are ENHRY and SYGVKD. The germline V and J ends were trimmed by 2 bases and 4 bases, with 18 bases remaining between them. The CDR3 DNA follows: TGTGCCATCAGTGAGCGGAAGGGGGGGGCCCCGAATCAGCCCCAGCATTTT. Amino acids: CAISERKGGAPNQPQHF.